This TCR beta chain appears in the sequencing data of a study of cytomegalovirus exposure and HLA in healthy donors. As for the study in general: In a later analysis, it was reported that the 90 to 150 validation repertoires had been produced on the same platform as the roughly 650 repertoires belonging to the first cohort.

From germline, CDR1 is SEHNR and CDR2 FQNEAQ (reference sequence). The V and J ends lost 6 bases and 1 base respectively, with 11 bases between them. The CDR3 extends over 14 amino acids. Using immunoSEQ multiplex PCR, the repertoire was profiled, and TCRdb retains in-frame clones only, with some absent. The sample holds more than 35,000 clones, over 80% seen once. Study-level points and caveats: There were a few CMV-associated chains whose specificity for CMV antigens was confirmed in vitro. Many donors shared some public TCRs, even though most TCR sequences were rare. Subsequent analysis revealed that first-cohort TCR clusters tended to co-occur in the 95 to 150 validation repertoires.

Points on this clone: Its antigen remains unidentified. Different DNA sequences within this sample yield the same CDR3.

This TCR derives from a man aged 18 to 30 in good health and CMV-seronegative. The specimen sequenced was PBMCs. The chain uses TRBV7-9 and TRBJ2-3; D might be TRBD2 (6 bases). This CDR3 is CASSPSGGTDTQYF. The CDR3 DNA sequence: TGTGCCAGCAGTCCATCGGGGGGCACAGATACGCAGTATTTT. The full variable domain, in which reference TRBV7-9 and TRBJ2-3 provide the parts outside the CDR3, is DTGVSQNPRHKITKRGQNVTFRCDPISEHNRLYWYRQTLGQGPEFLTYFQNEAQLEKSRLLSDRFSAERPKGSFSTLEIQRTEQGDSAMYLCASSPSGGTDTQYFGPGTRLTVL.